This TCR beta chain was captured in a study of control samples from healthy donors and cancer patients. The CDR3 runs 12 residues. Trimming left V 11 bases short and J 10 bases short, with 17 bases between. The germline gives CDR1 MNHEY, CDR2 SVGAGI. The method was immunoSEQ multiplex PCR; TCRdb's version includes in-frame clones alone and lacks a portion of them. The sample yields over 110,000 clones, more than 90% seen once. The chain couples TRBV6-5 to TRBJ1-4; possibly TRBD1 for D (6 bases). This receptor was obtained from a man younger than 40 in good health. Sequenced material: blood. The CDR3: CAVYRVGAKLFF. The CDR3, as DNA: TGTGCCGTATACAGGGTGGGGGCAAAACTGTTTTTT.